Below, 18 T cell receptor beta chains from the same sample are listed, as sequenced in a study of blood T cell repertoires in COVID-19. Using immunoSEQ multiplex PCR, the repertoire was profiled, and TCRdb retains in-frame clones only, with some absent. The sample lists around 270,000 clones, around 89% occurring once. The material sequenced was peripheral blood. These TCRs come from a man aged 55 to 70 who had recovered from COVID-19.

The rearrangement links TRBV18 to TRBJ1-4; no clear D gene. V lost 4 bases, J lost 5 bases, and 11 bases lay in between. Germline V gene lookup returns CDR1 KGHSH and CDR2 LQKENI. This CDR3 is 14 amino acids long. This CDR3 is CASSRVQQNEKLFF. Written as DNA, the CDR3 is TGTGCCAGCTCACGGGTACAGCAGAATGAAAAACTGTTTTTT.

This chain joins TRBV4-2 and TRBJ1-1; D gene ambiguous. V gave up 1 base and J gave up 1 base, with 7 bases separating them. Germline lookup yields CDR1 LGHNA and CDR2 YNFKEQ. The CDR3 is 14 amino acids. For the CDR3, the DNA is TGTGCCAGCAGCCAAGTAGCAAAGAACACTGAAGCTTTCTTT. Residues: CASSQVAKNTEAFF.

The genes are TRBV6-6 and TRBJ2-3; weak D call: TRBD1 (6 bases). Looked up from germline, CDR1 is MNHNY and CDR2 is SVGAGI (reference sequence). With 2 bases removed from V and 5 bases from J, the gap between germline ends came to 14 bases. The CDR3 runs 15 residues. CDR3 sequence: CASSYVRRGGDTQYF. Written as DNA, the CDR3 is TGTGCCAGCAGTTACGTGCGCAGGGGCGGAGATACGCAGTATTTT.

The chain joins TRBV5-6 to TRBJ1-2, with D unclear. Looked up from germline, CDR1 is SGHDT and CDR2 is YYEEEE. The CDR3 runs 16 residues. Trimming shortened V by 4 bases and J by 8 bases, and 24 bases separated the two germline ends. The CDR3 DNA sequence: TGTGCCAGCAGCCGTAAAGCGGGCGCCGACCGGAGGGGCTACACCTTC. Protein sequence: CASSRKAGADRRGYTF.

The genes are TRBV7-9 and TRBJ1-1; 9 bases line up with TRBD1. Germline V CDR1 and CDR2: SEHNR, FQNEAQ (reference sequence). CDR3 length: 14 amino acids. J gave up 4 bases and V 5 bases, and 5 bases lay outside the gene matches. The CDR3 here is CASSQQGAATEAFF. The DNA for the CDR3 is TGTGCCAGCAGCCAACAGGGGGCAGCCACTGAAGCTTTCTTT.

The chain couples TRBV10-3 to TRBJ1-2, with a weak D call TRBD1 (5 bases). In germline, CDR1 is ENHRY, CDR2 SYGVKD. This CDR3 has 14 amino acids. Trimming took 1 base from V and 4 from J, leaving 10 bases between them. CDR3 nucleotide sequence: TGTGCCATCAGTGAGTGGGGCATTAGCTATGGCTACACCTTC. This translates into CAISEWGISYGYTF.

The V and J genes are TRBV24-1 and TRBJ1-2; D is unresolved. CDR3 length equals 12 residues. Germline-derived CDR1 and CDR2 are KGHDR and SFDVKD. Trimming took 8 bases from V and 8 from J, leaving 14 bases between them. The CDR3 is CATTDAGWGYTF. Written as DNA, the CDR3 is TGTGCCACCACCGACGCGGGCTGGGGCTACACCTTC.

The chain combines TRBV3-1 (or the pseudogene TRBV3-2) with TRBJ2-7; 8 bases map to TRBD1. V gave up 1 base and J gave up 5 bases; unmatched junction bases: 4. CDR3 length equals 14 residues. Germline lookup yields CDR1 LGHDT and CDR2 YNNKEL (reference sequence). CDR3 loop: CASSQGTGIHEQYF. The CDR3 bases are TGTGCCAGCAGCCAAGGGACAGGGATCCACGAGCAGTACTTC.

The chain is built from TRBV5-4 and TRBJ2-1, with D possibly TRBD1 on 7 matching bases. CDR3 size: 15 residues. CDR1 and CDR2 (germline): SGHNT, YYREEE (reference sequence). V was pared by 3 bases and J by 9 bases, with 19 bases between. Written as DNA, the CDR3 is TGTGCCAGCAGCTGGAGGGGGCGCTCTGTGGGTGAGCAGTTCTTC. The encoded protein is CASSWRGRSVGEQFF.

The chain couples TRBV5-1 to TRBJ2-5, with 9 bases that match TRBD1. V shed 3 bases, J shed 2 bases, and the junction held 5 bases outside the gene matches. In germline, CDR1 is SGHRS, CDR2 YFSETQ. The CDR3 runs 15 residues. The CDR3 coding sequence is TGCGCCAGCAGCTCGGACAGGGGATTTCAAGAGACCCAGTACTTC. It encodes CASSSDRGFQETQYF.

This clone appeared a few times. The gene calls are TRBV6-5 and TRBJ2-1, with 8 bases identical to TRBD2. The J segment lost 4 bases and the V segment lost 7 bases, leaving 9 bases of the junction unmatched. Germline-derived CDR1 and CDR2 are MNHEY and SVGAGI. The CDR3 is made up of 15 amino acids. In DNA, the CDR3 is TGTGCCAGCACCCGCGGCGGGGGGCGGTACAATGAGCAGTTCTTC. It specifies CASTRGGGRYNEQFF.

The rearrangement links TRBV27 to TRBJ2-7; perhaps TRBD1 as D (6 bases). The germline gives CDR1 MNHEY, CDR2 SMNVEV (reference sequence). The V and J ends lost 7 bases and 3 bases respectively, with 19 bases between them. The CDR3 has 15 residues. The CDR3 nucleotides are TGTGCCAGCACGACCACAGGGCTCCGCAACTACGAGCAGTACTTC. This gives the protein CASTTTGLRNYEQYF.

This clone has more than one count but fewer than ten. This chain connects TRBV2 to TRBJ2-7; D is unclear. V lost 3 bases to trimming and J lost 1 base, with 7 bases between them. Per the germline V gene, CDR1 is SNHLY and CDR2 is FYNNEI. This CDR3 has 13 residues. The CDR3 protein is CASSEGPSYEQYF. DNA of the CDR3: TGTGCCAGCAGTGAGGGCCCATCCTACGAGCAGTACTTC.

In nucleotides, the CDR3 is TGTGCCAGCACCATGACAGGGGTCTCCGGTAGGACTGAAGCTTTCTTT. Translation: CASTMTGVSGRTEAFF. The chain is built from TRBV5-6 and TRBJ1-1; TRBD1 aligns across 8 bases. Looked up from germline, CDR1 is SGHDT and CDR2 is YYEEEE. The CDR3 totals 16 residues. With 6 bases clipped from V and 5 bases from J, the junction kept 15 bases outside the gene matches.

This sequence joins TRBV13 and TRBJ1-1, with D maybe TRBD1 (5 bases). Germline CDR1 is PRHDT and CDR2 is FYEKMQ (reference sequence). V dropped 4 bases and J dropped 5 bases, with 11 bases sitting between them. The CDR3 spans 13 residues. The DNA for the CDR3 is TGTGCCAGCAGCTGGGGCGGTCGGACTGAAGCTTTCTTT. Its translation is CASSWGGRTEAFF.

The chain links TRBV6-1 to TRBJ2-5; D possibly corresponds to TRBD2 (6 bases). V lost 1 base and J 4 bases, leaving 13 bases between the germline ends. This CDR3 spans 15 amino acids. The germline CDR1 and CDR2 sequences are MNHNS and SASEGT. CDR3 DNA sequence: TGTGCCAGCAGTGAAGTTACGAGGGGAGGAGAGACCCAGTACTTC. This translates into CASSEVTRGGETQYF.

In nucleotides, the CDR3 is TGTGCCTGGAGTGGGACTCCCTACGAGCAGTACTTC. Protein sequence: CAWSGTPYEQYF. The gene calls are TRBV30 and TRBJ2-7, with D possibly matching TRBD2 (5 bases). From germline, CDR1 is GTSNPN and CDR2 SVGIG (reference sequence). This CDR3 has 12 residues. Trimming left V 1 base short and J 2 bases short, with 6 bases between.

The chain carries TRBV7-3 and TRBJ2-1; 13 positions agree with TRBD2. This CDR3 spans 17 amino acids. Germline CDR1 is SGHTA and CDR2 is FQGTGA. The V and J ends lost 4 bases and 3 bases, in that order; junction bases with no gene match: 6. CDR3 sequence (DNA): TGTGCCAGCAGCTCACGAGGACTAGCGGGGGACTACAATGAGCAGTTCTTC. Protein sequence: CASSSRGLAGDYNEQFF.